This T cell receptor (beta chain) was observed in a study of CD8+CD57+ T cells in acquired aplastic anemia. Turning to the study itself: The mean DNA yield obtained from sorted CD4+ and CD8+ cells came to around 3 ug. Mean read depth for CD4+ cells from healthy donors was 10 million to 13 million.

Study outcomes and limitations: Researchers reported that CD8+ Simpson's diversity was not significantly different in patients versus controls. Overlapping CD8+ CDR3 repertoires of patients and controls contained around 30 shared sequences.

The junction had 4 bases not matched to a gene; V was cut back by 1 base and J by 5 bases. Germline V lookup: CDR1 LNHNV, CDR2 YYDKDF (reference sequence). CDR3 size: 14 residues. This clonotype was counted once. Its specificity is not known. CDR3 and TCR beta VDJ profiling relied on a genomic DNA template. Using its own MiXCR run on the reads, TCRdb lists one record per CDR3 protein. The sample carries tens of thousands of distinct CDR3 sequences, under 50% recorded once. The specimen was sorted CD4+, CD8+, or CD8+CD57+ T cells (not recorded which) from PBMCs. The J gene is TRBJ2-7, the V gene TRBV15; TRBD2 aligns across 8 bases. The source is a human donor in good health, serving as a control. CDR3 amino acids: CATSRVRGGNEQYF. The CDR3 DNA reads as TGTGCCACCAGCAGAGTACGGGGGGGCAACGAGCAGTACTTC.